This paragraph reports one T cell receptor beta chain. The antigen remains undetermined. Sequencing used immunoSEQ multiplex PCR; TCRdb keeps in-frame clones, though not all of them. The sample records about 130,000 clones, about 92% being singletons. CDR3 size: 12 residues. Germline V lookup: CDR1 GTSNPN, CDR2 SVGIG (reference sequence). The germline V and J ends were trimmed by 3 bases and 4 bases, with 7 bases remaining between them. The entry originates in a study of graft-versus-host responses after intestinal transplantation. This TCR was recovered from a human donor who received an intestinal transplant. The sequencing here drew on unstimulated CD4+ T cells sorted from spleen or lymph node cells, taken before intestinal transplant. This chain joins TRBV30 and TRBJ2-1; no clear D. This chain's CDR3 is CAWSWTYNEQFF. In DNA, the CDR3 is TGTGCCTGGAGCTGGACGTACAATGAGCAGTTCTTC.